The T cell receptor (beta chain) described here comes from a study of T-cell memory formation after mild COVID-19. Study-level points and caveats: The main location of contracting CD4+ clones was CM and EM, and that of contracting CD8+ clones was EMRA. Day 15 to 85 contracting clones showed balanced CD4/CD8; day 15 to 37 expanders favored CD4+.

Points on this clonotype: Its antigen remains unidentified.

The CDR3 has 15 amino acids. Trimming left V 5 bases short and J 6 bases short, with 20 bases between. CDR1 SGHRS and CDR2 YFSETQ come from the germline V gene. TCRdb reprocessed the 5' RACE reads via MiXCR and lists one record per CDR3 protein. The table shows 250,000 to 300,000 distinct CDR3 sequences, with 15% to 20% occurring only once. The TCR originated in a man between 18 and 35 years old who had mild COVID-19 (a few samples of this study predate the infection). Cell type and time point are not known. The rearrangement links TRBV5-1 to TRBJ1-2, with TRBD1 as a possible D gene (6 bases). Sequenced material: PBMCs or a T cell subset sorted from them (not recorded which). In nucleotides, the CDR3 is TGCGCCAGCAGGGTTGGTCTCAGGGGCGCTGATGGCTACACCTTC. This codes for CASRVGLRGADGYTF. Variable domain in full (rest from reference TRBV5-1 and TRBJ1-2): KAGVTQTPRYLIKTRGQQVTLSCSPISGHRSVSWYQQTPGQGLQFLFEYFSETQRNKGNFPGRFSGRQFSNSRSEMNVSTLELGDSALYLCASRVGLRGADGYTFGSGTRLTVV.